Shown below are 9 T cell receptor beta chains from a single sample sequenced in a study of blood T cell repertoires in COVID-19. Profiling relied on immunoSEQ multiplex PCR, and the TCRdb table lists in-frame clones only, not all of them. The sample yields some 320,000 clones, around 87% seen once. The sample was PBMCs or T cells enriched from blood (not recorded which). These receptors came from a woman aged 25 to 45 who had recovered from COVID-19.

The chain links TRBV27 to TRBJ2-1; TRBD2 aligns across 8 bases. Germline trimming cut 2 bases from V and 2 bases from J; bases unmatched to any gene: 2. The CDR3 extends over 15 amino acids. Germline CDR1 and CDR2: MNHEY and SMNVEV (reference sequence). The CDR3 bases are TGTGCCAGCAGTTTAGTCGGGGGGGCCTACAATGAGCAGTTCTTC. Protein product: CASSLVGGAYNEQFF.

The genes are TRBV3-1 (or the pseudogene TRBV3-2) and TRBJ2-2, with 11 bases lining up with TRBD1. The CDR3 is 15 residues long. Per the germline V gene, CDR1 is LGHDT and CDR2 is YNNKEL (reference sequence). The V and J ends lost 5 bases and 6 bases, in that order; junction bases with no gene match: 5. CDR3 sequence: CASSAWDRGAGELFF. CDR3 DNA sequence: TGTGCCAGCAGCGCCTGGGACAGGGGGGCCGGGGAGCTGTTTTTT.

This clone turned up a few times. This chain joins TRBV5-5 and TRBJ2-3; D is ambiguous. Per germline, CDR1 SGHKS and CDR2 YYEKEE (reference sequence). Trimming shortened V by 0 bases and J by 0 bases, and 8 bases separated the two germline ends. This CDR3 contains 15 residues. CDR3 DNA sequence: TGTGCCAGCAGCTTGGCACCTACTAGCACAGATACGCAGTATTTT. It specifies CASSLAPTSTDTQYF.

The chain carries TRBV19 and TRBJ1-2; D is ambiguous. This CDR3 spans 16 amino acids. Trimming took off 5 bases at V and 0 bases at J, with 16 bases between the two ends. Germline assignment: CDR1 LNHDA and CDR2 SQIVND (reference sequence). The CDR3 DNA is TGTGCCAGTAGTTCACCTTACATTTCAGCTAACTATGGCTACACCTTC. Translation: CASSSPYISANYGYTF. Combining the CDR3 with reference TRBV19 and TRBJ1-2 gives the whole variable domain DGGITQSPKYLFRKEGQNVTLSCEQNLNHDAMYWYRQDPGQGLRLIYYSQIVNDFQKGDIAEGYSVSREKKESFPLTVTSAQKNPTAFYLCASSSPYISANYGYTFGSGTRLTVV.

CDR3 sequence (DNA): TGTGCCAGCAGTGGAGACAGGGGTACTGAAGCTTTCTTT. Protein: CASSGDRGTEAFF. The chain combines TRBV2 with TRBJ1-1; 8 bases are a match to TRBD1. Germline CDR1 is SNHLY and CDR2 is FYNNEI. The CDR3 runs to 13 residues. J lost 5 bases, V lost 4 bases, and 3 bases had no gene match.

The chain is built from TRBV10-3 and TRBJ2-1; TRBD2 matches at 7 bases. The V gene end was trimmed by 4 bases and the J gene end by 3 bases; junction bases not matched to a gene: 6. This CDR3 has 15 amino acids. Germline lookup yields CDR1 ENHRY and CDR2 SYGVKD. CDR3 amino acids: CAISGLGEGYNEQFF. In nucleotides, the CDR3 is TGTGCCATCAGTGGCCTTGGGGAGGGCTACAATGAGCAGTTCTTC.

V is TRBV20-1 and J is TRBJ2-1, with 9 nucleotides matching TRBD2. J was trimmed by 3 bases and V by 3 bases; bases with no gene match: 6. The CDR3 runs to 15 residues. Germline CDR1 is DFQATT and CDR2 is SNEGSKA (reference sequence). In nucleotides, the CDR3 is TGCAGTGCTAGTGGCGGGGGGGTAGACTACAATGAGCAGTTCTTC. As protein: CSASGGGVDYNEQFF.

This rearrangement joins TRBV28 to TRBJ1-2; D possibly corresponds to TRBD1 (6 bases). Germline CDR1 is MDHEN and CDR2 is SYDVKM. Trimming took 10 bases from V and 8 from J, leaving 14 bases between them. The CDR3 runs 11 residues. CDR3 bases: TGTGCCACGATACAGGGTCTCGGCTACACCTTC. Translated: CATIQGLGYTF.

This chain's CDR3 is CASSLMTGLNQPQHF. The DNA of the CDR3 is TGTGCCAGCAGCTTGATGACAGGACTCAATCAGCCCCAGCATTTT. The gene calls are TRBV7-2 and TRBJ1-5; weak D call: TRBD1 (6 bases). The CDR3 sequence is 15 residues long. The germline V gene has CDR1 SGHTA and CDR2 FQGNSA. Trimming cost V 3 bases and J 3 bases, with 12 bases left between them. Supplemented by reference TRBV7-2 and TRBJ1-5, the full variable domain reads GAGVSQSPSNKVTEKGKDVELRCDPISGHTALYWYRQSLGQGLEFLIYFQGNSAPDKSGLPSDRFSAERTGGSVSTLTIQRTQQEDSAVYLCASSLMTGLNQPQHFGDGTRLSIL.